Listed here are 2 T cell receptor beta chains from one sample, sequenced in a study of vaccination and CD4 T cells after COVID-19 (dated by TCRdb to about 2022). The antigens for these receptors are not known. This specimen's treatment or condition label, interpreted: roughly 10-day PBMC culture with coronavirus spike peptide pools or control peptides (ViraFEST assay). The library was made by PCR. The sequencer was an Illumina iSeq 100. TCR sequencing of DNA from cultured CD4+ T cells used the Oncomine TCR Beta short-read assay at the Johns Hopkins FTIC core. TCRdb passed the public sequencing reads through fastp at Q25 and MiXCR, retaining productive beta sequences. Merged by CDR3 protein, the rows form single entries marked with the most common genes and DNA. This sample holds fewer than 20,000 distinct CDR3 sequences; about 40% were observed only once. The ten top clones hold less than 25% of the sample.

The sequenced sample consisted of cultured CD4+ T cells from blood. The receptors stem from a human donor with COVID-19.

This clonotype turned up a few times. The J gene is TRBJ2-2, the V gene TRBV20-1; possible D gene TRBD1, 6 bases. CDR1 DFQATT and CDR2 SNEGSKA come from the germline V gene (reference sequence). The V gene lost 5 bases and the J gene lost 4 bases, with 17 bases spanning the gap. This CDR3 has 15 amino acids. CDR3 DNA sequence: TGCAGTGCTCACTCCGGGCAGGGGACCACCGGGGAGCTGTTTTTT. Translating it yields CSAHSGQGTTGELFF.

This clonotype was counted between two and nine times. The V gene is TRBV24-1, the J gene TRBJ2-5; possible D gene TRBD1, 5 bases. The ends were cut back, 6 bases at V and 4 bases at J, with 14 bases in the middle. This CDR3 region has 14 residues. CDR1 and CDR2 from the germline V gene are KGHDR and SFDVKD. The CDR3 region is CATSTDNRRETQYF. CDR3 sequence (DNA): TGTGCCACCAGTACTGATAACAGGCGAGAGACCCAGTACTTC.